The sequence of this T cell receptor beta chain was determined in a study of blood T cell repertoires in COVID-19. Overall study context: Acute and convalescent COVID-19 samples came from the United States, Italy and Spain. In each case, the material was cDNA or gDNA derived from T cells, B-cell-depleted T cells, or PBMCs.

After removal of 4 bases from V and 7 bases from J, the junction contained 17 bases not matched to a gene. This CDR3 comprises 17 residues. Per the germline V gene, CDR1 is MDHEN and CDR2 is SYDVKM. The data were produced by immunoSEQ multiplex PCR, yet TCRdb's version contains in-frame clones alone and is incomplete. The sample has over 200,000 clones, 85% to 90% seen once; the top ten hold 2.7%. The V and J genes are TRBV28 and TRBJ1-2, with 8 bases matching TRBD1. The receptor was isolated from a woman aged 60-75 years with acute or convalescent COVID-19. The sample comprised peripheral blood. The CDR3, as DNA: TGTGCCAGCAGTTCACATGGACAGGGTTCGGTTTCGGGTGGCTACACCTTC. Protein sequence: CASSSHGQGSVSGGYTF.